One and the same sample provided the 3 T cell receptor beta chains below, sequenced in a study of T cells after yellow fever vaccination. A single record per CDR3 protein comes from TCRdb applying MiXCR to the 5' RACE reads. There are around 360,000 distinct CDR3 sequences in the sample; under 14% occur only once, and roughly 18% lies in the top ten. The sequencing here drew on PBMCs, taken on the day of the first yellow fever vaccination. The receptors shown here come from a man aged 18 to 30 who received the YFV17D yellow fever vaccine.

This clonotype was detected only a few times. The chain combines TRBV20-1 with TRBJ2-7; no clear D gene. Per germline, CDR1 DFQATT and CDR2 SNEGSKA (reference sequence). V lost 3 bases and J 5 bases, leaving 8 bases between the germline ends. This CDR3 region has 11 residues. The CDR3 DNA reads TGCAGTGCTAGGGGTCATCACGAGCAGTACGTC. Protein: CSARGHHEQYV.

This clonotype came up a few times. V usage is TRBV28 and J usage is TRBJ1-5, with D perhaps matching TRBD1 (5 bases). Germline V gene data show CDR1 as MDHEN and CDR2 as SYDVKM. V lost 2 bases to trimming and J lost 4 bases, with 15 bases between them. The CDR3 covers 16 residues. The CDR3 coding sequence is TGTGCCAGCAGTTTAAGGGGCCAGGGAGGGAATCAGCCCCAGCATTTT. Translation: CASSLRGQGGNQPQHF.

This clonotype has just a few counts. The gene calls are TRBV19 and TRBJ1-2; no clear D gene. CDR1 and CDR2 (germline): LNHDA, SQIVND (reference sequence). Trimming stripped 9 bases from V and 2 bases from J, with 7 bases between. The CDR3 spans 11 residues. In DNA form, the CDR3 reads TGTGCCAGCGGAGAAAACTATGGCTACACCTTC. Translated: CASGENYGYTF.